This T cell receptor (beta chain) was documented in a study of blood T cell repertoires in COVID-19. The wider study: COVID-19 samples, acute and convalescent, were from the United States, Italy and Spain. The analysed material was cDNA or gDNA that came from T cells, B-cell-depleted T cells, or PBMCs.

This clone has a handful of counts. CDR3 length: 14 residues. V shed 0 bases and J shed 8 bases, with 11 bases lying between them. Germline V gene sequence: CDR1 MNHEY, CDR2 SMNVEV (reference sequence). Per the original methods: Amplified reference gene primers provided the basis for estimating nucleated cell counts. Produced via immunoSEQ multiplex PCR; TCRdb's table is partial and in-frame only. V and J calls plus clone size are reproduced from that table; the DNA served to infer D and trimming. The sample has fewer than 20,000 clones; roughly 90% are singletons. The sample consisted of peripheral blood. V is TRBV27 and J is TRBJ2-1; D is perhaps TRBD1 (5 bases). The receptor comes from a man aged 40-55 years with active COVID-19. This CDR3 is CASSLSSGQDEQFF. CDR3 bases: TGTGCCAGCAGTTTATCGTCAGGGCAGGATGAGCAGTTCTTC.